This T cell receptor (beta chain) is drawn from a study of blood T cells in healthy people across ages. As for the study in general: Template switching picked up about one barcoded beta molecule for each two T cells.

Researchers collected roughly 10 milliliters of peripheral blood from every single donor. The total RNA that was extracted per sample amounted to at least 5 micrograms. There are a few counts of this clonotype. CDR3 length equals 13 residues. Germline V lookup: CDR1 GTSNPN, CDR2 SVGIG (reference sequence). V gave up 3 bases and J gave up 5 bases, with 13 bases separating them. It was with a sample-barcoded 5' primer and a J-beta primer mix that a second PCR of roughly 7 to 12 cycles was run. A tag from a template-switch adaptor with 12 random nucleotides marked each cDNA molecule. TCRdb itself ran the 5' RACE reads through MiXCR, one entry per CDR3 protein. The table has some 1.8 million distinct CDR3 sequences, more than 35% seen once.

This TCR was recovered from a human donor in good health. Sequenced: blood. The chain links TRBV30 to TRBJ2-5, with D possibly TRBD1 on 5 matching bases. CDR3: CAWRGRVGETQYF. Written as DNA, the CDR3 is TGTGCCTGGAGGGGCAGGGTGGGGGAGACCCAGTACTTC.